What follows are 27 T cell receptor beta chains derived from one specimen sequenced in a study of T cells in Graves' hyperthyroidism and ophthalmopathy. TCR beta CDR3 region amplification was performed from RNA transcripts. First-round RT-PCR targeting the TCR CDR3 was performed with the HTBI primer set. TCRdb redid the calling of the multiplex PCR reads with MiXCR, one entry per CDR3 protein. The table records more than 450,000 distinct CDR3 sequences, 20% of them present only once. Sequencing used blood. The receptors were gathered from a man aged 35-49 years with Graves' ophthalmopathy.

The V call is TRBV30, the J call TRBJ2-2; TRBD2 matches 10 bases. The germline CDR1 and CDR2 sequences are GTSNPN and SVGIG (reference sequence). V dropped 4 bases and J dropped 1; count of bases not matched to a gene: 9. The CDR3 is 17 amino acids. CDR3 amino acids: CAWTVRAGGVNTGELFF. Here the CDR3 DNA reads TGTGCCTGGACTGTTAGAGCGGGAGGGGTGAACACCGGGGAGCTGTTTTTT.

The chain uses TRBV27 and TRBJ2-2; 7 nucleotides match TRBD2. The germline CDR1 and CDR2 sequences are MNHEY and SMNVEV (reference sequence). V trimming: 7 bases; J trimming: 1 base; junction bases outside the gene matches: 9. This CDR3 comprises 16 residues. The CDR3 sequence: CASIGGRELNTGELFF. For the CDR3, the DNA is TGTGCCAGCATCGGTGGGCGGGAGTTGAACACCGGGGAGCTGTTTTTT.

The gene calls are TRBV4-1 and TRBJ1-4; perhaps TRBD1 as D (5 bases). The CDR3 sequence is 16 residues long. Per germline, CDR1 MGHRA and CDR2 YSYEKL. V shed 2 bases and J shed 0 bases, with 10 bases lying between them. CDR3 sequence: CASSQFQGSTNEKLFF. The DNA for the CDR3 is TGCGCCAGCAGCCAATTCCAGGGATCAACTAATGAAAAACTGTTTTTT.

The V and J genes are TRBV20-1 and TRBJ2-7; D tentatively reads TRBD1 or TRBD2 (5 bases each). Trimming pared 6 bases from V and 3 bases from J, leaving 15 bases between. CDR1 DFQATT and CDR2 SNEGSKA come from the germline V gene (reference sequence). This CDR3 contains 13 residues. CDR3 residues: CSAILGGLYEQYF. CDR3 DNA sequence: TGCAGTGCGATCCTTGGGGGTCTCTACGAGCAGTACTTC.

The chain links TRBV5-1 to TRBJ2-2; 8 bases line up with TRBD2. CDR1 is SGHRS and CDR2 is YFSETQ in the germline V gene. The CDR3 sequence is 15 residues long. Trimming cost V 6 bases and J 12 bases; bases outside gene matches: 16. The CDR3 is CASTPTSASLMKLFF. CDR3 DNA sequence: TGCGCCAGCACCCCGACTAGCGCCTCCCTAATGAAGCTGTTTTTT. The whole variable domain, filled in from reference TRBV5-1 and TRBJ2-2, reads KAGVTQTPRYLIKTRGQQVTLSCSPISGHRSVSWYQQTPGQGLQFLFEYFSETQRNKGNFPGRFSGRQFSNSRSEMNVSTLELGDSALYLCASTPTSASLMKLFFGEGSRLTVL.

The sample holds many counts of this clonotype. In DNA, the CDR3 is TGTGCCTGGACGACAGGGGGCCTCTACGAGCAGTACTTC. Its protein is CAWTTGGLYEQYF. The chain recombines TRBV30 with TRBJ2-7, with 10 positions matching TRBD1. Germline-derived CDR1 and CDR2 are GTSNPN and SVGIG (reference sequence). The V gene end was trimmed by 4 bases and the J gene end by 3 bases; junction bases not matched to a gene: 3. The CDR3 totals 13 residues.

The CDR3 loop is CASSLLPEQNNEQFF. DNA for the CDR3: TGCGCCAGCAGCTTACTCCCAGAACAAAACAATGAGCAGTTCTTC. The J gene is TRBJ2-1, the V gene TRBV5-1; D call uncertain. V lost 2 bases and J lost 5, with 14 bases in between. Looked up from germline, CDR1 is SGHRS and CDR2 is YFSETQ. The CDR3 is made up of 15 amino acids.

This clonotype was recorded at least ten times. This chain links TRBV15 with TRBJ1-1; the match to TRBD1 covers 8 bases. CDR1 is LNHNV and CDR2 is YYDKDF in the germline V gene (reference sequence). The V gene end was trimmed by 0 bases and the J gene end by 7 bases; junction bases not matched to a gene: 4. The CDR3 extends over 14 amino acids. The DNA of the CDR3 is TGTGCCACCAGCAGAGATCGGACAGGGATTGAAGCTTTCTTT. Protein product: CATSRDRTGIEAFF.

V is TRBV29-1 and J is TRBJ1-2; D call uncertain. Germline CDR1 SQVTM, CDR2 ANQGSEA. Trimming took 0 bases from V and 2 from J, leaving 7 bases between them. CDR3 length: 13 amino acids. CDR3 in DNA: TGCAGCGTTGAAGACTCCGAAAACTATGGCTACACCTTC. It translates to CSVEDSENYGYTF.

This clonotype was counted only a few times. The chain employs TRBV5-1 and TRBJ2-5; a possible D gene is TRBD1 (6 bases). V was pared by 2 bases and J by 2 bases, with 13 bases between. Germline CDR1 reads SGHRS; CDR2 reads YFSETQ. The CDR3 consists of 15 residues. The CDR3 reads CASSLNGQTQETQYF. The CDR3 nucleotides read TGCGCCAGCAGCTTAAATGGACAGACACAAGAGACCCAGTACTTC.

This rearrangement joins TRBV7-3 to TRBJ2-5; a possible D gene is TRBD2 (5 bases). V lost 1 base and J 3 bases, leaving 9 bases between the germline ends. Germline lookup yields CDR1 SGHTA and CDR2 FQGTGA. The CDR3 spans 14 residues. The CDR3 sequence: CASSLRETEETQYF. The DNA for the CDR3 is TGTGCCAGCAGCTTAAGGGAGACGGAAGAGACCCAGTACTTC.

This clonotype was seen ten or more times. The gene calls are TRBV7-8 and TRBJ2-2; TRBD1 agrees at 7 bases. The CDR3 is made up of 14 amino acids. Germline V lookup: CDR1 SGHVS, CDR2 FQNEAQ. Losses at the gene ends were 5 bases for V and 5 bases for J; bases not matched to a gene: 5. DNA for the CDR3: TGTGCCAGCAGCAGGGGACAGCCAACCGGGGAGCTGTTTTTT. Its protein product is CASSRGQPTGELFF.

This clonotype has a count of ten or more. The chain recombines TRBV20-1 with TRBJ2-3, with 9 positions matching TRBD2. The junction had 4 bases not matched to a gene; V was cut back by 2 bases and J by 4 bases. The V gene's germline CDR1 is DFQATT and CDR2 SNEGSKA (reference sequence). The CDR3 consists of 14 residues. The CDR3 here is CSARKTSGADTQYF. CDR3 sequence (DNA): TGCAGTGCTAGAAAGACTAGCGGCGCAGATACGCAGTATTTT.

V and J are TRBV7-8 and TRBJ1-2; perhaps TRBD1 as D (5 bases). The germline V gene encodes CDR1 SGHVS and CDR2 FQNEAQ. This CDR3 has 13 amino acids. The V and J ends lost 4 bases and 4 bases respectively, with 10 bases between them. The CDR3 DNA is TGTGCCAGCAGCTCAGGGAACCGCTATGGCTACACCTTC. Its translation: CASSSGNRYGYTF.

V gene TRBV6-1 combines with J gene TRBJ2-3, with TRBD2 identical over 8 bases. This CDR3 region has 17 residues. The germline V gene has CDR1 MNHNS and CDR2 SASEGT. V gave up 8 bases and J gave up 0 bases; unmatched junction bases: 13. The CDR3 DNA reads TGTGCCAGCTCAGGGATCGGACTAGCTGAAAGCACAGATACGCAGTATTTT. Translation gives CASSGIGLAESTDTQYF.

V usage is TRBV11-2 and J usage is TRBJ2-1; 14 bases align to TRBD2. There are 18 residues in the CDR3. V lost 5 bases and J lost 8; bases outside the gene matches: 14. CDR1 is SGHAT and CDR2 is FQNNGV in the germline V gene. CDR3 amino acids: CASSANTGTSGRGHEQFF. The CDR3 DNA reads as TGTGCCAGCAGCGCTAATACCGGGACTAGCGGGAGAGGGCATGAGCAGTTCTTC.

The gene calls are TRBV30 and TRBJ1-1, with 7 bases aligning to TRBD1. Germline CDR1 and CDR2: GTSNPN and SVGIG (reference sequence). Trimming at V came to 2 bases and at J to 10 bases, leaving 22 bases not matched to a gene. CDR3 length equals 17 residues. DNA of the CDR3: TGTGCCTGGAGTCCCCTCGACAGGGCTCAAGATTCTTTCCTAGCTTTCTTT. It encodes CAWSPLDRAQDSFLAFF.

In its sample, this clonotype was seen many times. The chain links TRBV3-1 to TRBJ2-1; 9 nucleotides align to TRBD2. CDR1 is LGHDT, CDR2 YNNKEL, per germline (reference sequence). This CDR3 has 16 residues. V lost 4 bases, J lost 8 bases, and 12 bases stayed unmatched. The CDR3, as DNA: TGTGCCAGCAGCCCCTTAGGCGGCGGGGGGGCGGATGAGCAGTTCTTC. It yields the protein CASSPLGGGGADEQFF.

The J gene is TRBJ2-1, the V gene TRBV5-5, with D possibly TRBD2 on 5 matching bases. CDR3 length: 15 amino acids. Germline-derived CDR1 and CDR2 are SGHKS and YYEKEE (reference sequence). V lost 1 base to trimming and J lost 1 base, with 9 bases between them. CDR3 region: CASSLLRDSYNEQFF. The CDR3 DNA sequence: TGTGCCAGCAGCTTGCTTCGGGATTCCTACAATGAGCAGTTCTTC.

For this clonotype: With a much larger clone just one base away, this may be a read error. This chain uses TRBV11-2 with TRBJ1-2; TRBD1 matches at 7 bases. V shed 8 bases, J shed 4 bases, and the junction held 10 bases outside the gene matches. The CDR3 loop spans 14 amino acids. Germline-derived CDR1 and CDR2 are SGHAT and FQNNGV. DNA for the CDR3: TGTGCCAGCGGACTGAGGACAGGCTCCTATGGCTACACCTTC. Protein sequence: CASGLRTGSYGYTF.

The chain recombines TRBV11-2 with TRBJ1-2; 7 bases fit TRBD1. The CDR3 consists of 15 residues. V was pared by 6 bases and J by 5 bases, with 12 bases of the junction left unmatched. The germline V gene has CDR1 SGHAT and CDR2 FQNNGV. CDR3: CASRLPTGAVYGYTF. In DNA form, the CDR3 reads TGTGCCAGCAGGCTACCTACAGGGGCGGTTTATGGCTACACCTTC. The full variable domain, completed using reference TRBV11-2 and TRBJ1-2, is EAGVAQSPRYKIIEKRQSVAFWCNPISGHATLYWYQQILGQGPKLLIQFQNNGVVDDSQLPKDRFSAERLKGVDSTLKIQPAKLEDSAVYLCASRLPTGAVYGYTFGSGTRLTVV.

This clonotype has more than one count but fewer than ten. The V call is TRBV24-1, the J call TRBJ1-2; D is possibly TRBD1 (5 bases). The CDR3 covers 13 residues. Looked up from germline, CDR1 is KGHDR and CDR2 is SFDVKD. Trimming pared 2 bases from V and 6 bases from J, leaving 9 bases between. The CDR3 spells CATSDWGRDGYTF. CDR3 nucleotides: TGTGCCACCAGTGATTGGGGACGGGATGGCTACACCTTC.

CDR3 amino acids: CASSSSRVTSGGIYNEQFF. In DNA, the CDR3 is TGTGCCAGCAGCTCCTCACGTGTGACTAGCGGGGGGATCTACAATGAGCAGTTCTTC. This chain links TRBV7-9 with TRBJ2-1; 13 bases are a match to TRBD2. CDR1 is SEHNR, CDR2 FQNEAQ, per germline (reference sequence). Losses at the gene ends were 4 bases for V and 3 bases for J; bases not matched to a gene: 12. The CDR3 covers 19 residues.

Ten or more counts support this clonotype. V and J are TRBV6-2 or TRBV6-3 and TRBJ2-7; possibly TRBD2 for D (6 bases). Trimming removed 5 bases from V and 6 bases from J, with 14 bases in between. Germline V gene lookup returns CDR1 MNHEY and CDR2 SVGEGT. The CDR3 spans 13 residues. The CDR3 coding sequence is TGTGCCAGCAGTCGCCGGGCGGAGGGCGAGCAGTACTTC. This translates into CASSRRAEGEQYF.

CDR3 bases: TGTGCCTGGGGTGCTAGTCAGGCCGGGGAGCTGTTTTTT. Translation: CAWGASQAGELFF. J is TRBJ2-2 and V is TRBV30; D ambiguous. The germline V gene encodes CDR1 GTSNPN and CDR2 SVGIG (reference sequence). V lost 5 bases and J 6 bases, leaving 13 bases between the germline ends. This CDR3 has 13 residues.

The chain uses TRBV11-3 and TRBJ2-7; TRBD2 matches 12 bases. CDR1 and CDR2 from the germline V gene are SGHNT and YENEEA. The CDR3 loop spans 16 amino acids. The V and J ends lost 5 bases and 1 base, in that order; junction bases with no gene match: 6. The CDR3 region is CASSGSGTSGSYEQYF. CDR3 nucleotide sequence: TGTGCCAGCAGCGGATCCGGGACTAGCGGGTCCTACGAGCAGTACTTC. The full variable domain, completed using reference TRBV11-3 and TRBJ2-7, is EAGVVQSPRYKIIEKKQPVAFWCNPISGHNTLYWYLQNLGQGPELLIRYENEEAVDDSQLPKDRFSAERLKGVDSTLKIQPAELGDSAVYLCASSGSGTSGSYEQYFGPGTRLTVT.

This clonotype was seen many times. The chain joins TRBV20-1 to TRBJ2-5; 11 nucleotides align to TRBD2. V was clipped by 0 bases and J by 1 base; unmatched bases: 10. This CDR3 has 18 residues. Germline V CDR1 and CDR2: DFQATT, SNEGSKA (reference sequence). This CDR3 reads CSARDLASGRPFQETQYF. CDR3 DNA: TGCAGTGCTAGAGATTTGGCTAGCGGGAGGCCTTTCCAAGAGACCCAGTACTTC.